The 25 T cell receptor beta chains presented below share a single source sample, sequenced in a study of post-analysis software for immune sequencing data. TCR beta cDNA libraries had unique molecular identifiers. TCRdb re-analysed the PCR reads in MiXCR, keeping a single row per CDR3 protein. The sample lists 380,000 or so distinct CDR3 sequences; approximately 33% were seen once. Study results and limitations: When patients were compared with controls, four or five TRBV segments were more frequent, TRBV5-6, TRBV5-1 and TRBV20-1 among them.

These receptors have no known antigen. Sequencing was performed on blood. Receptors were obtained from a girl aged 10-17 years with multiple sclerosis.

This clonotype has a handful of counts. V gene TRBV20-1 combines with J gene TRBJ2-7, with no clear D. Trimming shortened V by 0 bases and J by 3 bases, and 15 bases separated the two germline ends. The CDR3 has 15 residues. Germline V lookup: CDR1 DFQATT, CDR2 SNEGSKA (reference sequence). The CDR3 DNA sequence: TGCAGTGCTAGAGATCGAAAGAACACCTACTACGAGCAGTACTTC. It codes for CSARDRKNTYYEQYF.

This clonotype was seen a handful of times. V and J are TRBV2 and TRBJ2-7; possibly TRBD1 for D (5 bases). In germline, CDR1 is SNHLY, CDR2 FYNNEI. The CDR3 runs to 14 residues. V was shortened by 6 bases and J by 5 bases, with 17 bases between the two germline ends. This CDR3 reads CASSRIQAGNEQYF. The CDR3 DNA is TGTGCCAGCAGCCGTATACAGGCCGGCAACGAGCAGTACTTC.

The gene calls are TRBV28 and TRBJ2-3; 8 nucleotides match TRBD1. J gave up 4 bases and V 4 bases, and 4 bases lay outside the gene matches. The CDR3 is made up of 14 amino acids. CDR1 is MDHEN, CDR2 SYDVKM, per germline. DNA for the CDR3: TGTGCCAGCAGTTGGACAGGGTTTCCAGATACGCAGTATTTT. Its protein product is CASSWTGFPDTQYF.

The chain joins TRBV5-1 to TRBJ2-7; TRBD1 aligns across 7 bases. Germline CDR1 is SGHRS and CDR2 is YFSETQ. The CDR3 extends over 15 amino acids. J was trimmed by 3 bases and V by 4 bases; bases with no gene match: 10. CDR3 sequence reads: CASSIGQAGDYEQYF. The CDR3 coding sequence is TGCGCCAGCAGCATAGGACAGGCCGGGGACTACGAGCAGTACTTC.

This clonotype was counted between two and nine times. The V and J genes are TRBV25-1 and TRBJ1-1, with D tentatively TRBD1 (6 bases). The CDR3 consists of 13 residues. The ends were cut back, 7 bases at V and 1 base at J, with 10 bases in the middle. Germline lookup yields CDR1 MGHDK and CDR2 SYGVNS. The CDR3 reads CASTRGANTEAFF. CDR3 nucleotide sequence: TGTGCCAGCACGCGGGGGGCGAACACTGAAGCTTTCTTT.

This rearrangement joins TRBV21-1 to TRBJ2-7. TRBV21-1 is given as a pseudogene. The CDR3 contains 12 residues. The CDR3: CASTTYRYEQYF. The CDR3 nucleotides are TGTGCCAGCACGACCTACCGCTACGAGCAGTACTTC.

This chain connects TRBV15 to TRBJ1-2; TRBD1 agrees at 10 bases. CDR3 length: 13 residues. Trimming took 5 bases from V and 8 from J; bases not matched to a gene: 5. CDR1 LNHNV and CDR2 YYDKDF come from the germline V gene (reference sequence). As DNA, the CDR3 is TGTGCCACCAGCCCCCGGACAGGGGGAGGCTACACCTTC. Its protein is CATSPRTGGGYTF.

The chain links TRBV30 to TRBJ1-1; 8 bases fit TRBD1. This CDR3 has 13 residues. CDR1 and CDR2 (germline): GTSNPN, SVGIG (reference sequence). V dropped 0 bases and J dropped 3; count of bases not matched to a gene: 0. CDR3 DNA: TGTGCCTGGAGTGTACAGGGGGACACTGAAGCTTTCTTT. Translating gives CAWSVQGDTEAFF.

The genes are TRBV7-2 and TRBJ2-7, with TRBD2 matching 10 bases. After removal of 0 bases from V and 6 bases from J, the junction contained 11 bases not matched to a gene. The CDR3 consists of 17 residues. The germline V gene encodes CDR1 SGHTA and CDR2 FQGNSA. Here the CDR3 reads CASSLAGAGLAGVEQYF. The CDR3 DNA sequence: TGTGCCAGCAGCTTAGCGGGCGCCGGGCTAGCGGGGGTCGAGCAGTACTTC.

The rearrangement uses TRBV11-2 and TRBJ2-1; D is ambiguous. The CDR3 contains 16 residues. Germline CDR1 reads SGHAT; CDR2 reads FQNNGV. Deletions cut 1 base from V and 5 bases from J, with 15 bases between. For the CDR3, the DNA is TGTGCCAGCAGCTTAGTTGGGTCCGCTGGGGACAATGAGCAGTTCTTC. Amino acids: CASSLVGSAGDNEQFF.

This CDR3 reads CASSPNPVSSYNEQFF. The CDR3 DNA follows: TGCGCCAGCAGCCCTAATCCTGTGAGCTCCTACAATGAGCAGTTCTTC. This sequence joins TRBV5-1 and TRBJ2-1, with unresolved D. The germline gives CDR1 SGHRS, CDR2 YFSETQ. Trimming stripped 4 bases from V and 0 bases from J, with 14 bases between. CDR3 length: 16 amino acids.

This clonotype has only a few counts. Compared with germline, one end of the junction differs, possibly owing to a read error. This chain joins TRBV6-1 and TRBJ1-6; 7 bases are a match to TRBD1. The V gene's germline CDR1 is MNHNS and CDR2 SASEGT. The CDR3 totals 14 residues. This chain's CDR3 is CASREGQADSPLHF. Written as DNA, the CDR3 is TGTGCCAGCAGGGAAGGACAGGCCGATTCACCCCTCCACTTT.

The V call is TRBV4-2, the J call TRBJ2-5; 7 bases fit TRBD1. Germline CDR1 and CDR2: LGHNA and YNFKEQ. The CDR3 runs to 16 residues. V was clipped by 5 bases and J by 2 bases; unmatched bases: 11. The CDR3 reads CASSAGSRGSQETQYF. In nucleotides, the CDR3 is TGTGCCAGCAGCGCAGGAAGCAGGGGGTCGCAAGAGACCCAGTACTTC.

There are a few counts of this clonotype. The CDR3 spells CASTLTGEENTEAFF. The CDR3 DNA reads as TGTGCCAGCACCTTGACAGGGGAAGAGAACACTGAAGCTTTCTTT. This chain connects TRBV12-3 or TRBV12-4 to TRBJ1-1, with 8 bases identical to TRBD1. The V and J ends lost 7 bases and 1 base, in that order; junction bases with no gene match: 8. The CDR3 length is 15 residues.

As DNA, the CDR3 is TGTGCCAGCAGTCCTATGAGCGGTTCCTACAATGAGCAGTTCTTC. Protein product: CASSPMSGSYNEQFF. V gene TRBV6-5 combines with J gene TRBJ2-1; D perhaps matches TRBD2 (5 bases). The CDR3 loop spans 15 amino acids. CDR1 and CDR2 from the germline V gene are MNHEY and SVGAGI. V was shortened by 5 bases and J by 1 base, with 12 bases between the two germline ends.

This clonotype was recorded a few times. This chain connects TRBV20-1 to TRBJ2-4; D possibly uses TRBD1 or TRBD2 (5 bases each). The DNA end lines up better with TRBJ2-7; the J call may be wrong. The CDR3 spans 15 residues. CDR1 and CDR2 (germline): DFQATT, SNEGSKA (reference sequence). CDR3 sequence reads: CSAREHLMGVGEQYF. In DNA, the CDR3 is TGCAGTGCTAGAGAACACCTGATGGGGGTTGGCGAGCAGTACTTC.

The chain links TRBV5-1 to TRBJ2-5, with TRBD1 matching over 9 bases. The length of the CDR3 is 15 residues. Germline trimming cut 2 bases from V and 6 bases from J; bases unmatched to any gene: 8. Germline assignment: CDR1 SGHRS and CDR2 YFSETQ. This CDR3 is CASSLSPGQGKTQYF. CDR3 nucleotide sequence: TGCGCCAGCAGCTTAAGTCCGGGACAGGGAAAGACCCAGTACTTC.

This clonotype has a single count. CDR3 sequence: CASSGAGQGALPNTEAFF. The CDR3 coding sequence is TGTGCCAGCAGTGGGGCGGGACAGGGGGCACTCCCGAACACTGAAGCTTTCTTT. V is TRBV27 and J is TRBJ1-1, with 12 bases matching TRBD1. Germline-derived CDR1 and CDR2 are MNHEY and SMNVEV (reference sequence). Trimming at V came to 5 bases and at J to 1 base, leaving 11 bases not matched to a gene. This CDR3 has 18 residues.

This clonotype was observed a handful of times. The rearrangement joins TRBV20-1 to TRBJ2-7; D possibly corresponds to TRBD1 (5 bases). CDR1 is DFQATT, CDR2 SNEGSKA, per germline (reference sequence). CDR3 length equals 16 residues. With 0 bases removed from V and 7 bases from J, the gap between germline ends came to 22 bases. CDR3 nucleotides: TGCAGTGCTAGAGATTTTATGGCAGGGTCAACTGGGGAGCAGTACTTC. Translating it yields CSARDFMAGSTGEQYF.

This clonotype was observed a handful of times. This sequence joins TRBV7-9 and TRBJ2-3; unclear D gene. V lost 5 bases, J lost 1 base, and 10 bases lay in between. CDR1 is SEHNR, CDR2 FQNEAQ, per germline (reference sequence). CDR3 size: 14 residues. CDR3 nucleotide sequence: TGTGCCAGCAGCCGTTTTCGAGGCACAGATACGCAGTATTTT. Translating it yields CASSRFRGTDTQYF.

This clonotype was detected a few times. This chain connects TRBV20-1 to TRBJ1-5, with 7 bases aligning to TRBD1. This CDR3 is built from 14 residues. Germline CDR1 DFQATT, CDR2 SNEGSKA (reference sequence). Germline trimming cut 6 bases from V and 5 bases from J; bases unmatched to any gene: 10. The CDR3 here is CSARSDRDHQPQHF. The CDR3 bases are TGCAGTGCAAGATCAGACAGGGACCATCAGCCCCAGCATTTT.

The chain has TRBV20-1 and TRBJ2-5; D is possibly TRBD1 (5 bases). CDR3 length: 13 residues. V lost 7 bases to trimming and J lost 4 bases, with 16 bases between them. The V gene's germline CDR1 is DFQATT and CDR2 SNEGSKA (reference sequence). The CDR3 DNA reads TGCAGTGATAGTTCAGGGTCCCTAGAGACCCAGTACTTC. Protein: CSDSSGSLETQYF.

The genes are TRBV12-3 or TRBV12-4 and TRBJ1-5, with 7 positions matching TRBD1. Trimming at V came to 6 bases and at J to 0 bases, leaving 5 bases not matched to a gene. There are 15 residues in the CDR3. The CDR3 is CASRQTGVSNQPQHF. The CDR3 DNA reads TGTGCCAGCAGGCAAACAGGGGTTAGCAATCAGCCCCAGCATTTT.

The gene calls are TRBV5-5 and TRBJ2-5; no firm D call. In germline, CDR1 is SGHKS, CDR2 YYEKEE (reference sequence). There are 12 residues in the CDR3. V dropped 4 bases and J dropped 5 bases, with 9 bases sitting between them. CDR3 loop: CASSPDAETQYF. DNA of the CDR3: TGTGCCAGCAGCCCCGACGCCGAGACCCAGTACTTC.

This clonotype has a count of ten or more. This chain joins TRBV12-3 or TRBV12-4 and TRBJ2-7, with 9 positions matching TRBD1. This CDR3 contains 15 residues. V lost 1 base to trimming and J lost 3 bases; unmatched junction nucleotides: 4. The CDR3 sequence is CASSLEGQGYYEQYF. For the CDR3, the DNA is TGTGCCAGCAGTTTAGAGGGACAGGGCTACTACGAGCAGTACTTC.